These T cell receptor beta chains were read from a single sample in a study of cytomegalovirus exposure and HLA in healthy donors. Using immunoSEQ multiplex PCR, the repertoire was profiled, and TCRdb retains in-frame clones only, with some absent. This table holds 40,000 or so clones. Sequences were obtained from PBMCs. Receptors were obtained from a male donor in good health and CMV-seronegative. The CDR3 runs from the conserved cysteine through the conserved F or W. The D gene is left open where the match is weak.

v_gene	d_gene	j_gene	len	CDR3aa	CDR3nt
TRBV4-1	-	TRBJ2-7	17	CASSQAQFWTNSYEQYF	TGCGCCAGCAGCCAGGCTCAATTCTGGACTAACTCCTACGAGCAGTACTTC
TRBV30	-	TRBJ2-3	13	CAWSWRNPDTQYF	TGTGCCTGGAGTTGGAGGAACCCAGATACGCAGTATTTT
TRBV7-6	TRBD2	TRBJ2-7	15	CASSPRLAGAYEQYF	TGTGCCAGCAGCCCTCGACTAGCGGGGGCCTACGAGCAGTACTTC
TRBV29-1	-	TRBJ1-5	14	CSVKTPGDNQPQHF	TGCAGCGTTAAGACCCCCGGGGACAATCAGCCCCAGCATTTT
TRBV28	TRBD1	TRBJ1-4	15	CASSFGTGVSEKLFF	TGTGCCAGCAGTTTTGGGACAGGGGTTTCTGAAAAACTGTTTTTT
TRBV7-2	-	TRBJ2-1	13	CATTDSSYNEQFF	TGTGCCACCACTGACAGCTCCTACAATGAGCAGTTCTTC
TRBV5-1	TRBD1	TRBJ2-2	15	CASSGGQTSTGELFF	TGCGCCAGCAGCGGGGGACAGACCTCCACCGGGGAGCTGTTTTTT
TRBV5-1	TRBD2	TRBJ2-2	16	CASSLSGRSDTGELFF	TGCGCCAGCAGTCTTAGCGGGAGGTCCGACACCGGGGAGCTGTTTTTT
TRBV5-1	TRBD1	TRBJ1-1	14	CASSLQGARTEAFF	TGCGCCAGCAGTTTACAGGGGGCCCGGACTGAAGCTTTCTTT
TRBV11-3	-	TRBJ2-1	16	CASSLAGRGRGNEQFF	TGTGCCAGCAGCTTAGCGGGCAGGGGTAGGGGGAATGAGCAGTTCTTC
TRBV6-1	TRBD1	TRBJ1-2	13	CASREGTGYGYTF	TGTGCCAGCAGGGAGGGGACAGGGTATGGCTACACCTTC
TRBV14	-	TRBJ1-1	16	CASSQSVRTPNTEAFF	TGTGCCAGCAGCCAATCGGTCCGGACACCGAACACTGAAGCTTTCTTT
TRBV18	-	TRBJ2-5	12	CASSPSEETQYF	TGTGCCAGCTCACCAAGCGAAGAGACCCAGTACTTC
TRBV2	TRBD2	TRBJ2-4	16	CASSTHRREGRIIQYF	TGTGCCAGCAGTACCCATAGAAGGGAGGGAAGAATCATTCAGTACTTC
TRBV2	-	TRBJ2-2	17	CASSEALSGLGTGELFF	TGTGCCAGCAGTGAAGCGCTTTCGGGGTTAGGCACCGGGGAGCTGTTTTTT
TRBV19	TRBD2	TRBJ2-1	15	CASSIASGGYNEQFF	TGTGCCAGTAGTATCGCTAGCGGGGGGTACAATGAGCAGTTCTTC
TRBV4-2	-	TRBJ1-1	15	CASSQDPRVDPEAFF	TGTGCCAGCAGCCAAGATCCCCGGGTAGACCCTGAAGCTTTCTTT
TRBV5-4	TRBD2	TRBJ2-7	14	CASRTGLAVYEQYF	TGTGCCAGCAGAACGGGACTAGCGGTCTACGAGCAGTACTTC
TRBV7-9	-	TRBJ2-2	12	CASIQDTGELFF	TGTGCCAGCATCCAGGATACCGGGGAGCTGTTTTTT
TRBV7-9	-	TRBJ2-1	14	CASSEGLREVEQFF	TGTGCCAGCAGTGAGGGACTTAGAGAGGTTGAGCAGTTCTTC
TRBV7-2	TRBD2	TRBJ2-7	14	CASSGRPSSYEQYF	TGTGCCAGCTCCGGGAGGCCCTCCTCCTACGAGCAGTACTTC
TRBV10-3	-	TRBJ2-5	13	CAISDRDQETQYF	TGTGCCATCAGTGACCGGGACCAAGAGACCCAGTACTTC
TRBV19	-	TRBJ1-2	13	CASSSQGGWGYTF	TGTGCCAGTAGTAGCCAGGGTGGTTGGGGCTACACCTTC
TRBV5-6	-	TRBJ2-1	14	CASSLGVRAHEQFF	TGTGCCAGCAGCTTGGGGGTCAGGGCACATGAGCAGTTCTTC
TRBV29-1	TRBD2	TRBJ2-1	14	CSVGRTSGRGEQFF	TGCAGCGTAGGTCGGACTAGCGGGAGGGGTGAGCAGTTCTTC
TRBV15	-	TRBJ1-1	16	CATSRGRGQGPSEAFF	TGTGCCACCAGCAGGGGGAGAGGGCAGGGGCCTTCTGAAGCTTTCTTT
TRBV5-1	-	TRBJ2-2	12	CAGATNTGELFF	TGCGCGGGGGCCACGAACACCGGGGAGCTGTTTTTT
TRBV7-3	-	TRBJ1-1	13	CASSLGVAGKAFF	TGTGCCAGCAGCTTAGGGGTTGCGGGGAAAGCTTTCTTT
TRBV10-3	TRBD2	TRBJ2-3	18	CAISEGLAGKSSTDTQYF	TGTGCCATCAGTGAAGGACTAGCGGGGAAGTCTAGCACAGATACGCAGTATTTT
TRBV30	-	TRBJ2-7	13	CAWKSPGLYEQYF	TGTGCCTGGAAGTCCCCGGGACTCTACGAGCAGTACTTC
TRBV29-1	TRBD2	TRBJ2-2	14	CSGTTSGNTGELFF	TGCAGCGGAACAACTAGCGGGAACACCGGGGAGCTGTTTTTT
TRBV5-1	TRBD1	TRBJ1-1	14	CASSLTGEGTEAFF	TGCGCCAGCAGTTTAACAGGGGAAGGGACTGAAGCTTTCTTT
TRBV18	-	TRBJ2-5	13	CASSPTVQETQYF	TGTGCCAGCTCACCGACAGTCCAAGAGACCCAGTACTTC
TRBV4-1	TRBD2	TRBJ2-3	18	CASSQVGASGGSTDTQYF	TGCGCCAGCAGCCAAGTCGGAGCTAGCGGGGGGAGCACAGATACGCAGTATTTT
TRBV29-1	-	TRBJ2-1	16	CSVEGEDRTSYNEQFF	TGCAGCGTTGAAGGGGAGGACAGGACCTCCTACAATGAGCAGTTCTTC
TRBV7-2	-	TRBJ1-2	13	CASSFMEPDGYTF	TGTGCCAGCAGCTTCATGGAGCCGGATGGCTACACCTTC
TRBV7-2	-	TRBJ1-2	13	CASSPRGRTGYTF	TGTGCCAGCAGCCCCCGCGGCAGAACTGGCTACACCTTC
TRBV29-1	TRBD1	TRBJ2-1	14	CSVVRQGSDNEQFF	TGCAGCGTTGTCCGACAGGGGTCCGACAATGAGCAGTTCTTC
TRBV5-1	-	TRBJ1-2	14	CASSLAPGRYGYTF	TGCGCCAGCAGCTTGGCCCCGGGTCGCTATGGCTACACCTTC
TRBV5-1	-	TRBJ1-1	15	CASSLGDEMNTEAFF	TGCGCCAGCAGCTTGGGTGATGAGATGAACACTGAAGCTTTCTTT
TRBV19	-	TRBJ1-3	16	CASSDVGSYSGNTIYF	TGTGCCAGTAGTGATGTGGGCAGTTACTCTGGAAACACCATATATTTT
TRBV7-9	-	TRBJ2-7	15	CASSPPPSASYEQYF	TGTGCCAGCAGCCCGCCCCCCAGCGCCTCCTACGAGCAGTACTTC
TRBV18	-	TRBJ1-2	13	CASSPQTDYGYTF	TGTGCCAGCTCACCGCAGACTGACTATGGCTACACCTTC
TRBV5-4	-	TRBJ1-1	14	CASSLTRKGDEAFF	TGTGCCAGCAGCCTGACAAGGAAGGGGGATGAAGCTTTCTTT
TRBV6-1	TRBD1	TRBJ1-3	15	CASEPGGNSGNTIYF	TGTGCCAGCGAGCCAGGGGGAAACTCTGGAAACACCATATATTTT
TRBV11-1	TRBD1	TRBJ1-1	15	CASTFDRGEGTEAFF	TGTGCCAGCACCTTCGACAGGGGCGAAGGCACTGAAGCTTTCTTT
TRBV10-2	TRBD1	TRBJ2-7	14	CASRAGQGNAEQYF	TGCGCCAGCAGAGCCGGACAGGGAAACGCCGAGCAGTACTTC
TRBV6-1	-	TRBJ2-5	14	CASTSGDTQETQYF	TGTGCCAGCACCTCTGGGGACACCCAAGAGACCCAGTACTTC
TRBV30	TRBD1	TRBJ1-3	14	CAWSWDRGRNTIYF	TGTGCCTGGAGTTGGGACAGGGGAAGAAACACCATATATTTT
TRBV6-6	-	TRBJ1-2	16	CASSYSPTGTDYGYTF	TGTGCCAGCAGTTACTCGCCTACCGGGACTGACTATGGCTACACCTTC
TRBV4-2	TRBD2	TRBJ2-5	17	CASSPRGSSGEGETQYF	TGTGCCAGCAGCCCACGGGGATCTAGCGGGGAAGGGGAGACCCAGTACTTC
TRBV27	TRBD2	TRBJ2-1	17	CASSPSITGLAGGPGFF	TGTGCCAGCAGTCCCTCAATCACGGGACTAGCGGGAGGGCCAGGGTTCTTC
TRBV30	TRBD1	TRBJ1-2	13	CACRGGRGDGYTF	TGTGCCTGCCGGGGGGGCAGGGGGGATGGCTACACCTTC